The source of this TCR beta chain is a study of beta chain features in type 1 diabetes. Broader study findings: All four CD4+ subsets from Type 1 diabetes patients carried moderately but significantly shorter TCRB CDR3s. Type 1 diabetes patients showed fewer insertions and more deletions at VDJ junctions. Within the patient group, naive, central memory and Treg TCRB repertoires appeared more similar to each other than within healthy donors.

It was one heparinised blood draw, averaging roughly 120 mL, that each donor gave. As every portion of the isolated RNA was reverse transcribed, the sequencing read expressed TCRB transcripts. Generated by immunoSEQ multiplex PCR, the TCRdb table keeps only in-frame clones and is missing some. The table includes around 650,000 clones, 12% detected once. This clone was detected only a few times. Its cognate antigen is unknown. Sequencing input: naive CD4+ T cells from blood. The clonotype was recovered from a man younger than 45 with type 1 diabetes.

In DNA, the CDR3 is TGTGCCAGCAGCGCACGACTAGCGGGGGCCTTAGATACGCAGTATTTT. Translation: CASSARLAGALDTQYF. The rearrangement links TRBV7-2 to TRBJ2-3; TRBD2 matches 12 bases. V shed 5 bases and J 5 bases; nucleotides not matched to a gene: 8. This CDR3 contains 16 residues. Germline V gene data show CDR1 as SGHTA and CDR2 as FQGNSA.